This T cell receptor (beta chain) was captured by sequencing in a study of blood T cell repertoires in COVID-19. Background on the study: Collection of acute and convalescent COVID-19 samples took place in the United States, Italy and Spain. From T cells, B-cell-depleted T cells, or PBMCs came the material, which was cDNA or gDNA.

In the authors' methods: Estimates of nucleated cell counts were drawn from the amplification of reference gene primers. Profiling relied on immunoSEQ multiplex PCR, and the TCRdb table lists in-frame clones only, not all of them. V and J calls and clone size come straight from that table; D and trimming were deduced from the DNA. The data contain approximately 320,000 clones, about 82% of them singletons. Germline CDR1 is LGHNA and CDR2 is YNFKEQ. Losses at the gene ends were 3 bases for V and 13 bases for J; bases not matched to a gene: 10. This CDR3 contains 15 residues. The TCR comes from a human donor in a cohort sampled during active COVID-19. The rearrangement joins TRBV4-2 to TRBJ1-6; 9 positions agree with TRBD1. The material sequenced was peripheral blood. The CDR3 region has the DNA TGTGCCAGCAGCCAGACCCTTACAGGGGGCACTCCCCTCCACTTT. This translates into CASSQTLTGGTPLHF.